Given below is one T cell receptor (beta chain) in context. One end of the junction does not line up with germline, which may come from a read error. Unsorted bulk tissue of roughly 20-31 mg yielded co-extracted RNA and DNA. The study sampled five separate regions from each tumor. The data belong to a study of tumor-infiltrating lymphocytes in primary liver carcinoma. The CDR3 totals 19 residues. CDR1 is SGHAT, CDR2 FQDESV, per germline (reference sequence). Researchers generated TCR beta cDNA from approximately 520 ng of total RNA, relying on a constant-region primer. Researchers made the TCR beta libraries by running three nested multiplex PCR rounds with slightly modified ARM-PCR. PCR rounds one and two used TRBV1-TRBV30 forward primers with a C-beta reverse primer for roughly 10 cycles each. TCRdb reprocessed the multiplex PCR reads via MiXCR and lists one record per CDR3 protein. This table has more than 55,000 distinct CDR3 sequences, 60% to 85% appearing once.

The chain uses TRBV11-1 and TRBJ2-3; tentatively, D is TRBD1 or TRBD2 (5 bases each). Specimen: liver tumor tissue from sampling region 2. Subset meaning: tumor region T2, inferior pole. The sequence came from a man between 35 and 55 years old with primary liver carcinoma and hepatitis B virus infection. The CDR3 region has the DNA TGTGCCAGCAGCTCTGGGGGAAGCTCTGTTGGAGCCCACACAGATACGCTGTATTTT. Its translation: CASSSGGSSVGAHTDTLYF.